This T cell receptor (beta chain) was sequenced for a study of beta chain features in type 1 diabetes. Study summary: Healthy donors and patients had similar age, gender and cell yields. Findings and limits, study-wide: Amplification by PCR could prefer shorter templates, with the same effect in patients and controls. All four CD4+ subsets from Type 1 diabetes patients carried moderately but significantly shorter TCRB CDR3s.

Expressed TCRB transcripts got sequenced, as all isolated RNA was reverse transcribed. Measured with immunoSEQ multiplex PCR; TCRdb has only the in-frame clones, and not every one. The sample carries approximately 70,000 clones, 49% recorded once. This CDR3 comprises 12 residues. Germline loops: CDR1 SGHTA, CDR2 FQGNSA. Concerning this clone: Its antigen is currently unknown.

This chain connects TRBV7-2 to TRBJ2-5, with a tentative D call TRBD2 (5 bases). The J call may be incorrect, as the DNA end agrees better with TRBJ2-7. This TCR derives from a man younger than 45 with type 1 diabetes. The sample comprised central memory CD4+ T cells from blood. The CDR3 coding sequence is TGTGCCAGCAGCTTATTCGGGAACGAGCAGTACTTC. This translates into CASSLFGNEQYF.